These 30 T cell receptor beta chains were sequenced from one sample in a study of blood T cells in healthy people across ages. A second PCR of 7 to 11 cycles used a sample-barcoded 5' primer and a J-beta primer mix. MiXCR, run by TCRdb on the 5' RACE reads, gives a single entry per CDR3 protein. The sample shows about 1.4 million distinct CDR3 sequences, roughly 64% of them seen only once. The sample taken for sequencing was blood. The receptors derive from a man between 18 and 29 years old in good health.

The chain couples TRBV4-2 to TRBJ1-4; TRBD1 matches 11 bases. CDR1 and CDR2 (germline): LGHNA, YNFKEQ. V trimming: 4 bases; J trimming: 5 bases; junction bases outside the gene matches: 18. The CDR3 is made up of 20 amino acids. The CDR3: CASSPFYYRTGGGKNEKLFF. DNA for the CDR3: TGTGCCAGCAGCCCCTTCTACTATCGGACAGGGGGCGGAAAGAATGAAAAACTGTTTTTT.

This clonotype showed up just once. V usage is TRBV4-2 and J usage is TRBJ2-5, with 7 nucleotides matching TRBD1. In germline, CDR1 is LGHNA, CDR2 YNFKEQ. The trim removed 0 bases at V and 5 bases at J, leaving 6 bases unmatched. The CDR3 is 15 amino acids. CDR3 protein: CASSQDPLGGETQYF. CDR3 nucleotide sequence: TGTGCCAGCAGCCAAGATCCTTTAGGGGGCGAGACCCAGTACTTC.

This chain joins TRBV27 and TRBJ1-4; D gene ambiguous. This CDR3 is 15 amino acids long. Trimming pared 0 bases from V and 0 bases from J, leaving 5 bases between. The germline V gene has CDR1 MNHEY and CDR2 SMNVEV (reference sequence). Here the CDR3 reads CASSLSWATNEKLFF. Here the CDR3 DNA reads TGTGCCAGCAGTTTATCTTGGGCAACTAATGAAAAACTGTTTTTT.

This clonotype was counted only a few times. This rearrangement joins TRBV27 to TRBJ2-7; 13 bases match TRBD2. Germline trimming cut 7 bases from V and 4 bases from J; bases unmatched to any gene: 4. Germline CDR1 MNHEY, CDR2 SMNVEV (reference sequence). The CDR3 has 14 amino acids. For the CDR3, the DNA is TGTGCCAGCAAGGGACTAGCGGGGATTTACGAGCAGTACTTC. Encoded protein: CASKGLAGIYEQYF.

J is TRBJ2-7 and V is TRBV4-1, with D perhaps TRBD1 (6 bases). Looked up from germline, CDR1 is MGHRA and CDR2 is YSYEKL. This CDR3 comprises 13 residues. V was pared by 0 bases and J by 7 bases, with 10 bases between. In DNA, the CDR3 is TGCGCCAGCAGCCAAGACACAGGGCAAGAGCAGTACTTC. It is translated as CASSQDTGQEQYF.

The J gene is TRBJ2-6, the V gene TRBV27, with D perhaps TRBD2 (6 bases). V gave up 4 bases and J gave up 9 bases, with 25 bases separating them. The CDR3 length is 18 residues. From germline, CDR1 is MNHEY and CDR2 SMNVEV (reference sequence). The CDR3 is CASSSQLGGRSEVNVLTF. CDR3 nucleotide sequence: TGTGCCAGCAGTTCCCAACTCGGGGGTCGTTCAGAGGTCAACGTCCTGACTTTC.

This clonotype appeared a few times. CDR3 sequence reads: CASSLRWSLFIQYF. Written as DNA, the CDR3 is TGTGCCAGCAGTTTAAGGTGGAGCCTGTTCATTCAGTACTTC. V is TRBV28 and J is TRBJ2-4, with unresolved D. CDR1 and CDR2 (germline): MDHEN, SYDVKM. This CDR3 comprises 14 residues. The ends were cut back, 2 bases at V and 9 bases at J, with 14 bases in the middle.

The rearrangement uses TRBV12-3 or TRBV12-4 and TRBJ2-5; 10 bases match TRBD1. This CDR3 contains 16 residues. V gave up 4 bases and J gave up 5 bases; unmatched junction bases: 10. The CDR3 region is CASSYATGGFTETQYF. In DNA, the CDR3 is TGTGCCAGCAGTTACGCGACAGGGGGCTTTACGGAGACCCAGTACTTC.

This clonotype has a handful of counts. V and J are TRBV18 and TRBJ2-1; D remains unclear. Trimming left V 2 bases short and J 0 bases short, with 14 bases between. Germline loops: CDR1 KGHSH, CDR2 LQKENI. The CDR3 is 17 residues long. In nucleotides, the CDR3 is TGTGCCAGCTCACCATTCATTCTCGCCAGCTCCTACAATGAGCAGTTCTTC. Translated, it gives CASSPFILASSYNEQFF.

Comment on this clonotype: It may be a read error: a sequence one base away is much more abundant. V is TRBV29-1 and J is TRBJ2-1; D tentatively fits TRBD1 or TRBD2 (5 bases each). The CDR3 covers 10 residues. V was clipped by 7 bases and J by 5 bases, with 6 bases between them. CDR1 and CDR2 from the germline V gene are SQVTM and ANQGSEA. The CDR3 nucleotides are TGCAGCGGGGGGAACAATGAGCAGTTCTTC. It encodes CSGGNNEQFF.

This rearrangement joins TRBV24-1 to TRBJ2-7, with D unresolved. Germline assignment: CDR1 KGHDR and CDR2 SFDVKD. There are 9 residues in the CDR3. V was clipped by 5 bases and J by 6 bases, with 1 base between them. In nucleotides, the CDR3 is TGTGCCACCAGTGGCGAGCAGTACTTC. Residues: CATSGEQYF.

This clonotype came up once. The chain joins TRBV7-2 to TRBJ2-3; the D is unclear. From germline, CDR1 is SGHTA and CDR2 FQGNSA. This CDR3 has 15 residues. V was cut by 1 base and J by 6 bases, with 14 bases left in between. CDR3 bases: TGTGCCAGCAGCTTAGATGGCATTTTGTCGGATACGCAGTATTTT. It yields the protein CASSLDGILSDTQYF.

The chain carries TRBV10-1 and TRBJ2-1, with D possibly being TRBD1 (7 bases). V dropped 1 base and J dropped 10 bases, with 14 bases sitting between them. The CDR3 is made up of 14 amino acids. The germline V gene has CDR1 WNHNN and CDR2 SYGVQD (reference sequence). The CDR3 protein is CASSEFRGTQEQFF. Written as DNA, the CDR3 is TGCGCCAGCAGTGAGTTCAGGGGGACTCAGGAGCAGTTCTTC.

This clonotype was detected a few times. The chain couples TRBV29-1 to TRBJ1-1; unclear D gene. The CDR3 is 10 residues long. Germline assignment: CDR1 SQVTM and CDR2 ANQGSEA. Trimming took 6 bases from V and 3 from J, leaving 5 bases between them. CDR3 in amino acids: CSVKDTEAFF. The DNA for the CDR3 is TGCAGCGTAAAGGACACTGAAGCTTTCTTT. Drawing the rest from reference TRBV29-1 and TRBJ1-1, the complete variable domain is SAVISQKPSRDICQRGTSLTIQCQVDSQVTMMFWYRQQPGQSLTLIATANQGSEATYESGFVIDKFPISRPNLTFSTLTVSNMSPEDSSIYLCSVKDTEAFFGQGTRLTVV.

The chain has TRBV27 and TRBJ1-2, with 7 nucleotides matching TRBD1. The CDR3 extends over 13 amino acids. The V and J ends lost 8 bases and 5 bases, in that order; junction bases with no gene match: 8. The germline CDR1 and CDR2 sequences are MNHEY and SMNVEV (reference sequence). The CDR3 DNA follows: TGTGCCAGCGGCCCGCAGGGGGGTTATGGCTACACCTTC. This sequence encodes CASGPQGGYGYTF.

This chain connects TRBV20-1 to TRBJ1-5; D gene uncertain. Germline loops: CDR1 DFQATT, CDR2 SNEGSKA (reference sequence). CDR3 length: 12 amino acids. The V end lost 5 bases, the J end lost 3 bases, and 8 bases lay between the germline ends. CDR3 coding DNA: TGCAGTGCTTCCCCAGCCAATCAGCCCCAGCATTTT. This translates into CSASPANQPQHF.

The rearrangement joins TRBV27 to TRBJ2-7; D is perhaps TRBD1 (6 bases). The V and J ends lost 2 bases and 0 bases respectively, with 11 bases between them. There are 15 residues in the CDR3. Germline values: CDR1 MNHEY, CDR2 SMNVEV (reference sequence). DNA for the CDR3: TGTGCCAGCAGTTTAACAGGGTTTAGCTCCTACGAGCAGTACTTC. Translating it yields CASSLTGFSSYEQYF.

This clonotype has just one count. The chain couples TRBV28 to TRBJ2-3; maybe TRBD1 (6 bases). Germline-derived CDR1 and CDR2 are MDHEN and SYDVKM. CDR3 length equals 14 residues. The V and J ends lost 7 bases and 4 bases respectively, with 15 bases between them. CDR3: CASIIQGYPDTQYF. The CDR3, as DNA: TGTGCCAGCATCATCCAGGGGTATCCAGATACGCAGTATTTT.

This clonotype was counted a single time. CDR3 DNA: TGTGCCAGCAGCGACCCTAGCGGGGGGAGGAATGAGCAGTTCTTC. Amino acids: CASSDPSGGRNEQFF. The chain links TRBV11-3 to TRBJ2-1, with 11 bases identical to TRBD2. The V and J ends lost 5 bases and 7 bases, in that order; junction bases with no gene match: 7. CDR1 SGHNT and CDR2 YENEEA come from the germline V gene. The CDR3 has 15 amino acids.

This chain joins TRBV5-1 and TRBJ1-6, with a weak D call TRBD1 (6 bases). Deletions cut 4 bases from V and 5 bases from J, with 19 bases between. The CDR3 has 17 residues. Germline V lookup: CDR1 SGHRS, CDR2 YFSETQ. The CDR3 region has the DNA TGCGCCAGCAGCCCCGGTAGGGGGGCGCTTAATAATTCACCCCTCCACTTT. Translation: CASSPGRGALNNSPLHF.

The chain couples TRBV12-3 or TRBV12-4 to TRBJ2-1, with unresolved D. The germline V and J ends were trimmed by 1 base and 8 bases, with 12 bases remaining between them. The CDR3 is 14 residues long. CDR3 bases: TGTGCCAGCAGTTTAGGGGGTCCCTCCGATGAGCAGTTCTTC. The encoded protein is CASSLGGPSDEQFF.

In its sample, this clonotype was seen a few times. The CDR3 bases are TGCAGTGCTAGAATAGGAGGAGGCTACGAGCAGTACTTC. Its translation is CSARIGGGYEQYF. This rearrangement joins TRBV20-1 to TRBJ2-7; maybe TRBD2 (5 bases). CDR1 is DFQATT, CDR2 SNEGSKA, per germline (reference sequence). Trimming pared 2 bases from V and 3 bases from J, leaving 11 bases between. This CDR3 region has 13 residues.

The chain employs TRBV4-2 and TRBJ2-1; tentatively, D is TRBD2 (6 bases). Germline lookup yields CDR1 LGHNA and CDR2 YNFKEQ. The CDR3 length is 16 residues. The V end was cut by 1 base, the J end by 3 bases, with 13 bases between. DNA for the CDR3: TGTGCCAGCAGCCAAGCTCGACTAGACTTCTACAATGAGCAGTTCTTC. This gives the protein CASSQARLDFYNEQFF.

For this clonotype: The junction differs from germline at one of its ends, possibly a read error. This rearrangement joins TRBV29-1 to TRBJ1-2; no clear D. Germline V lookup: CDR1 SQVTM, CDR2 ANQGSEA. The CDR3 sequence is 11 residues long. The CDR3 protein is CSGRTGYDYTF. CDR3 bases: TGCAGCGGCCGGACTGGCTATGACTACACCTTC. The full variable domain, in which reference TRBV29-1 and TRBJ1-2 provide the parts outside the CDR3, is SAVISQKPSRDICQRGTSLTIQCQVDSQVTMMFWYRQQPGQSLTLIATANQGSEATYESGFVIDKFPISRPNLTFSTLTVSNMSPEDSSIYLCSGRTGYDYTFGSGTRLTVV.

The rearrangement links TRBV7-2 to TRBJ2-4, with D perhaps given as TRBD1 or TRBD2 (5 bases each). Germline V CDR1 and CDR2: SGHTA, FQGNSA. This CDR3 has 16 residues. Trimming took off 1 base at V and 0 bases at J, with 10 bases between the two ends. This chain's CDR3 is CASSLVTGLAKNIQYF. CDR3 nucleotides: TGTGCCAGCAGCTTAGTTACGGGGCTAGCCAAAAACATTCAGTACTTC.

The rearrangement joins TRBV20-1 to TRBJ2-7; possibly TRBD1 for D (6 bases). The V gene's germline CDR1 is DFQATT and CDR2 SNEGSKA (reference sequence). The CDR3 runs to 15 residues. V lost 5 bases and J lost 2, with 19 bases in between. The CDR3 bases are TGCAGTGCTCAACAGGGACCCCCGAGGACCTACGAGCAGTACTTC. Its translation: CSAQQGPPRTYEQYF.

The rearrangement uses TRBV4-1 and TRBJ1-5; D unclear. Trimming stripped 0 bases from V and 2 bases from J, with 14 bases between. The CDR3 length is 17 residues. The germline V gene has CDR1 MGHRA and CDR2 YSYEKL. In nucleotides, the CDR3 is TGCGCCAGCAGCCAAGATCTTGGGCTGAGGGGCAATCAGCCCCAGCATTTT. Translating it yields CASSQDLGLRGNQPQHF.

This clonotype has a handful of counts. The rearrangement uses TRBV2 and TRBJ1-1, with D uncertain. Trimming took off 6 bases at V and 1 base at J, with 9 bases between the two ends. Germline V lookup: CDR1 SNHLY, CDR2 FYNNEI. The CDR3 is 13 amino acids. CDR3 DNA sequence: TGTGCCAGCAGCAAAGAAGGGAACACTGAAGCTTTCTTT. Its translation: CASSKEGNTEAFF.

J is TRBJ2-3 and V is TRBV7-9; D perhaps matches TRBD2 (6 bases). The CDR3 spans 16 residues. Germline assignment: CDR1 SEHNR and CDR2 FQNEAQ (reference sequence). V dropped 1 base and J dropped 5 bases, with 16 bases sitting between them. The CDR3: CASSLDGTPEGDTQYF. CDR3 DNA: TGTGCCAGCAGCTTAGACGGGACTCCTGAGGGAGATACGCAGTATTTT.

This clonotype was detected only a few times. The rearrangement joins TRBV20-1 to TRBJ1-2, with D possibly matching TRBD1 (6 bases). In germline, CDR1 is DFQATT, CDR2 SNEGSKA (reference sequence). The CDR3 runs to 14 residues. Between the trimmed V and J ends, which lost 6 bases and 0 bases, there was a span of 14 bases. The CDR3 nucleotides read TGCAGTGCGCTTAACAGGGTAGCTAACTATGGCTACACCTTC. It yields the protein CSALNRVANYGYTF.